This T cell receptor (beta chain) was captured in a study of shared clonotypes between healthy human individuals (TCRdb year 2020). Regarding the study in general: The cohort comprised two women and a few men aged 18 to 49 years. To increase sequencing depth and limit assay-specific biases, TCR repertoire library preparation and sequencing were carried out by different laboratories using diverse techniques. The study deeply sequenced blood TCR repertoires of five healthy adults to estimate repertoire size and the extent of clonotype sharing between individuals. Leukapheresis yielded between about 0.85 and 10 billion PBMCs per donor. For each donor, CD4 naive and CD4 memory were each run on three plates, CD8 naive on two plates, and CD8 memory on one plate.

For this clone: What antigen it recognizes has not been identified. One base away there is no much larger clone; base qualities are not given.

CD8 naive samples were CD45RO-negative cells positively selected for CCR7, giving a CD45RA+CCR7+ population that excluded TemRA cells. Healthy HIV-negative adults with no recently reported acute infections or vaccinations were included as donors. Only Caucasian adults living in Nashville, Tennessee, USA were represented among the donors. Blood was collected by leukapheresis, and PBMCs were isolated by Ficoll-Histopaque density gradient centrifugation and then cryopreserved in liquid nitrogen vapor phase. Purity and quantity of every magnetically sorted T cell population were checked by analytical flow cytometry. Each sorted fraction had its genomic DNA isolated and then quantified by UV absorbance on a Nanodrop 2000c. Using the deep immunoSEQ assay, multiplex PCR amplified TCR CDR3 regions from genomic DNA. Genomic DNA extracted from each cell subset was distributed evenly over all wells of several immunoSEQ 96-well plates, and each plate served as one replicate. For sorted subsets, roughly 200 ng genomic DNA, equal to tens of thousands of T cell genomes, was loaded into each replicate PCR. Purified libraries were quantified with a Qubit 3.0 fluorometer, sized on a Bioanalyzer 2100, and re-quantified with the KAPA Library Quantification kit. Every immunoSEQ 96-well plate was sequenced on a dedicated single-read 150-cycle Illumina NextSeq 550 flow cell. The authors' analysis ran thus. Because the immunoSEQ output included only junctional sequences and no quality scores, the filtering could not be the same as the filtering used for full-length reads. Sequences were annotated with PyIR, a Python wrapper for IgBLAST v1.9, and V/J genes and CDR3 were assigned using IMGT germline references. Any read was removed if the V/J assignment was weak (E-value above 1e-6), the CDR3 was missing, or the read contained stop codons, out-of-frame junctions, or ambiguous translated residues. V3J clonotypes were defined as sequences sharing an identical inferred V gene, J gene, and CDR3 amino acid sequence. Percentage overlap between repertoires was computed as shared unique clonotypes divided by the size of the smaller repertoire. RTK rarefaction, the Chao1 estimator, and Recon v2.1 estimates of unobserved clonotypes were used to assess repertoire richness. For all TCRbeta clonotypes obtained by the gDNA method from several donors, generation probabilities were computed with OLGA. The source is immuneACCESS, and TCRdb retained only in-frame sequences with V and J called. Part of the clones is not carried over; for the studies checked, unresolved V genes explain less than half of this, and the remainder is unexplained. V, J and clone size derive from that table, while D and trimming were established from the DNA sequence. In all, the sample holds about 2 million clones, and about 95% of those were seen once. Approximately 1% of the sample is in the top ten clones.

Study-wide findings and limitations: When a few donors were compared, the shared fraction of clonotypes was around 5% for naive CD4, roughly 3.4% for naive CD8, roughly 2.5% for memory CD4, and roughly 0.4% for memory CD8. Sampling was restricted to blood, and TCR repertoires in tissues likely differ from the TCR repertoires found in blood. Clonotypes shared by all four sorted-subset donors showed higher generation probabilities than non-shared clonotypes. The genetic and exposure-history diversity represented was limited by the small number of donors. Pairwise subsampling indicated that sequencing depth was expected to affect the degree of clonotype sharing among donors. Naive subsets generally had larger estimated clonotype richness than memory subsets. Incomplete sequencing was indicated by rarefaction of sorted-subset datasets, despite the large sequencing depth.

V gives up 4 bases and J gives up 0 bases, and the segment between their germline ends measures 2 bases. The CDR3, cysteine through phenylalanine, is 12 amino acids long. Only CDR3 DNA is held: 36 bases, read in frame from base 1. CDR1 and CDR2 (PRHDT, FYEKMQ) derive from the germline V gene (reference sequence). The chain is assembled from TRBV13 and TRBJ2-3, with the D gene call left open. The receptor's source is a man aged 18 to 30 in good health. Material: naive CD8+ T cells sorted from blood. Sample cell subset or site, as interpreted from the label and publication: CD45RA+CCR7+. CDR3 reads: CASSWSTDTQYF. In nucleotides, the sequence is TGTGCCAGCAGCTGGAGCACAGATACGCAGTATTTT.